Listed below are T cell receptor beta chains from one sample, sequenced in a study of Graves' ophthalmopathy and Graves' hyperthyroidism. TCRdb re-called the multiplex PCR reads with MiXCR, one entry per CDR3 protein. The sample includes 350,000 or so distinct CDR3 sequences, around a sixth of them seen just once. The sequenced sample was peripheral blood. The receptor source for this set is an adult man with Graves' ophthalmopathy. Each CDR3 is given with its conserved first and last residue. D genes are given only for firm matches. Clone size is not always given. Where it is, it says once, few, many or a class for expanded clones.

v_call: TRBV11-2
d_call: NA
j_call: TRBJ2-1
clone_size: NA
cdr3_aa: CASSLPPFNEQFF
cdr3_nt: TGTGCCAGCAGCTTACCCCCCTTCAATGAGCAGTTCTTC

v_call: TRBV7-6
d_call: TRBD1
j_call: TRBJ2-7
clone_size: many
cdr3_aa: CASSYDRAYEQYF
cdr3_nt: TGTGCCAGCAGCTACGACAGGGCCTACGAGCAGTACTTC

v_call: TRBV6-1
d_call: NA
j_call: TRBJ1-2
clone_size: NA
cdr3_aa: CASSPWQEGDYGYTF
cdr3_nt: TGTGCCAGCAGTCCCTGGCAAGAAGGGGACTATGGCTACACCTTC

v_call: TRBV7-9
d_call: NA
j_call: TRBJ2-5
clone_size: NA
cdr3_aa: CASSYSNYGKETQYF
cdr3_nt: TGTGCCAGCAGTTACTCGAATTATGGGAAGGAGACCCAGTACTTC

v_call: TRBV19
d_call: TRBD1
j_call: TRBJ1-6
clone_size: many
cdr3_aa: CASSRQGANSPLHF
cdr3_nt: TGTGCCAGTAGCCGACAGGGGGCGAATTCACCCCTCCACTTT

v_call: TRBV20-1
d_call: NA
j_call: TRBJ1-1
clone_size: many
cdr3_aa: CSALWDTEAFF
cdr3_nt: TGCAGTGCTCTATGGGACACTGAAGCTTTCTTT

v_call: TRBV11-2
d_call: NA
j_call: TRBJ2-7
clone_size: NA
cdr3_aa: CASSLARLYEQYF
cdr3_nt: TGTGCCAGCAGCTTGGCACGCCTCTACGAGCAGTACTTC

v_call: TRBV6-5
d_call: NA
j_call: TRBJ1-2
clone_size: many
cdr3_aa: CASSYAVGGTYGYTF
cdr3_nt: TGTGCCAGCAGTTACGCGGTTGGGGGTACCTATGGCTACACCTTC

v_call: TRBV12-3/TRBV12-4
d_call: NA
j_call: TRBJ1-2
clone_size: many
cdr3_aa: CASSAGRRGYGYTF
cdr3_nt: TGTGCCAGCAGCGCGGGCCGGCGCGGCTATGGCTACACCTTC

v_call: TRBV24-1
d_call: NA
j_call: TRBJ1-1
clone_size: NA
cdr3_aa: CATGSKTEAFF
cdr3_nt: TGTGCCACCGGAAGTAAGACTGAAGCTTTCTTT

v_call: TRBV7-2
d_call: TRBD1
j_call: TRBJ1-2
clone_size: many
cdr3_aa: CASSTNGQGFGYTF
cdr3_nt: TGTGCCAGCAGCACGAACGGACAGGGGTTTGGCTACACCTTC

v_call: TRBV11-2
d_call: NA
j_call: TRBJ1-1
clone_size: many
cdr3_aa: CASSLGGGMNTEAFF
cdr3_nt: TGTGCCAGCAGTCTTGGTGGCGGCATGAACACTGAAGCTTTCTTT

v_call: TRBV5-4
d_call: NA
j_call: TRBJ1-2
clone_size: many
cdr3_aa: CASSLGIGYTF
cdr3_nt: TGTGCCAGCAGCTTGGGGATCGGCTACACCTTC

v_call: TRBV7-9
d_call: TRBD1
j_call: TRBJ2-4
clone_size: many
cdr3_aa: CASSSSRGTEVRNIQYF
cdr3_nt: TGTGCCAGCAGCTCCAGCAGGGGGACAGAGGTTAGAAACATTCAGTACTTC

v_call: TRBV27
d_call: NA
j_call: TRBJ2-5
clone_size: many
cdr3_aa: CASSLFRGPNQETQYF
cdr3_nt: TGTGCCAGCAGTTTATTCCGGGGCCCGAACCAAGAGACCCAGTACTTC

v_call: TRBV5-6
d_call: NA
j_call: TRBJ1-1
clone_size: many
cdr3_aa: CASSLRQFAGVSEAFF
cdr3_nt: TGTGCCAGCAGCTTAAGACAGTTTGCGGGCGTTTCTGAAGCTTTCTTT

v_call: TRBV5-1
d_call: TRBD1
j_call: TRBJ2-5
clone_size: many
cdr3_aa: CASSRTGAHQETQYF
cdr3_nt: TGCGCCAGCAGCCGGACAGGGGCGCACCAAGAGACCCAGTACTTC

v_call: TRBV20-1
d_call: NA
j_call: TRBJ2-7
clone_size: many
cdr3_aa: CSASHPTVNEQYF
cdr3_nt: TGCAGTGCTAGCCATCCGACAGTCAACGAGCAGTACTTC

v_call: TRBV11-2
d_call: NA
j_call: TRBJ2-7
clone_size: few
cdr3_aa: CASSLLGDATSYEQYF
cdr3_nt: TGTGCCAGCAGCTTATTGGGGGACGCGACATCTTACGAGCAGTACTTC

v_call: TRBV19
d_call: TRBD2
j_call: TRBJ2-6
clone_size: many
cdr3_aa: CASSPFTLAGAAGANVLTF
cdr3_nt: TGTGCCAGTAGTCCTTTTACTCTAGCGGGAGCGGCTGGGGCCAACGTCCTGACTTTC